This T cell receptor beta chain was recorded in a study of CD8 T cells in Susac syndrome. It was with random hexamers that 0.5 to 1 ug RNA was reverse transcribed. Multiplex PCR with immunoSEQ amplified the TCR beta CDR3 across 54 Vbeta and 13 Jbeta. TCRdb re-analysed the immunoSEQ multiplex PCR reads in MiXCR, keeping a single row per CDR3 protein. The sample contains about 170,000 distinct CDR3 sequences, about 94% of which appear only once. Germline CDR1 PRHDT, CDR2 FYEKMQ (reference sequence). Trimming at V came to 1 base and at J to 4 bases, leaving 9 bases not matched to a gene. CDR3 length: 17 amino acids. The multiple sclerosis controls comprised treatment-naive patients whose relapsing-remitting disease was stable or active. Both CD4+ and CD8+ T cells were negatively isolated, and TEMRA cells underwent FACS enrichment.

This sequence was found in a human donor with multiple sclerosis. V and J are TRBV13 and TRBJ2-1; 8 bases align to TRBD1. Sequencing used CD4+ T cells from PBMCs. The CDR3: CASSLARGPKAYNEQFF. CDR3 DNA sequence: TGTGCCAGCAGCTTAGCCAGGGGGCCCAAGGCATACAATGAGCAGTTCTTC.